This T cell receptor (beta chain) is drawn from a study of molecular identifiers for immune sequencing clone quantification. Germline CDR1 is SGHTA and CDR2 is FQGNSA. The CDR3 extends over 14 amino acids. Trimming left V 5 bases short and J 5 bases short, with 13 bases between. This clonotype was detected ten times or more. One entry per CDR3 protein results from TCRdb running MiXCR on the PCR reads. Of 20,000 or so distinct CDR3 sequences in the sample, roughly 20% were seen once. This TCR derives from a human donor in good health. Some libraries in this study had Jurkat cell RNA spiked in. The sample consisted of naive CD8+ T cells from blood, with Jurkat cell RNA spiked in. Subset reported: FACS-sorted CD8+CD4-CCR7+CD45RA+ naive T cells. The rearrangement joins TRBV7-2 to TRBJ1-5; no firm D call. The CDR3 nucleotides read TGTGCCAGCAGCGTTTGGGGTCCCCATCAGCCCCAGCATTTT. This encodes CASSVWGPHQPQHF.